The entry below gives a single T cell receptor beta chain sequence along with its context. Its antigen remains unknown. The data were taken from a study of graft-versus-host responses after intestinal transplantation. TCRdb's copy holds only in-frame clones and misses some; the assay was immunoSEQ multiplex PCR. This sample has about 92,000 clones, with under 95% found just once. The CDR3 is 14 residues long. Trimming stripped 9 bases from V and 2 bases from J, with 14 bases between. Germline V lookup: CDR1 LNHDA, CDR2 SQIVND (reference sequence). The specimen was unstimulated CD8+ T cells sorted from spleen or lymph node cells, collected before intestinal transplant. The chain couples TRBV19 to TRBJ1-5; unclear D gene. This TCR was sampled from a human donor who received an intestinal transplant. Written as DNA, the CDR3 is TGTGCCAGCGGGCACCTCGAGGGCAATCAGCCCCAGCATTTT. Its protein is CASGHLEGNQPQHF. Looking up the rest from reference TRBV19 and TRBJ1-5 gives the full variable domain: DGGITQSPKYLFRKEGQNVTLSCEQNLNHDAMYWYRQDPGQGLRLIYYSQIVNDFQKGDIAEGYSVSREKKESFPLTVTSAQKNPTAFYLCASGHLEGNQPQHFGDGTRLSIL.